The 3 T cell receptor beta chains below all came from one sample that was sequenced in a study of T cell repertoires in cytomegalovirus infection. Their antigen targets remain unknown. TCRdb called the reads again in MiXCR, with one record for every CDR3 protein. The sample has 750,000 to 900,000 distinct CDR3 sequences; under 35% are singletons. Sequenced material: cultured CD8+ T cells from PBMCs, taken from culture after CMV antigen stimulation. The source of these receptors is a human donor in good health (CMV status not recorded). Some clones in this sample may be carry-over from other donors' samples.

J is TRBJ2-3 and V is TRBV6-2 or TRBV6-3; no reliable D call. The V end lost 6 bases, the J end lost 8 bases, and 9 bases lay between the germline ends. The CDR3 has 11 amino acids. Per germline, CDR1 MNHEY and CDR2 SVGEGT. CDR3: CASRNVGTQYF. The CDR3 DNA is TGTGCCAGCAGGAACGTGGGTACGCAGTATTTT.

The rearrangement joins TRBV10-3 to TRBJ2-7; 10 positions agree with TRBD2. Germline V CDR1 and CDR2: ENHRY, SYGVKD. The CDR3 has 12 amino acids. With 6 bases clipped from V and 7 bases from J, the junction kept 3 bases outside the gene matches. This CDR3 reads CAISNSGREQYV. DNA for the CDR3: TGTGCCATCAGCAATAGCGGGAGGGAGCAGTACGTC.

This clonotype occurred a few times. This chain connects TRBV7-9 to TRBJ2-3; 11 bases line up with TRBD2. Germline trimming cut 3 bases from V and 0 bases from J; bases unmatched to any gene: 11. Germline-derived CDR1 and CDR2 are SEHNR and FQNEAQ (reference sequence). The CDR3 spans 19 residues. This chain's CDR3 is CASSFPTSGGDESTDTQYF. In nucleotides, the CDR3 is TGTGCCAGCAGCTTCCCTACTAGCGGGGGCGACGAAAGCACAGATACGCAGTATTTT.